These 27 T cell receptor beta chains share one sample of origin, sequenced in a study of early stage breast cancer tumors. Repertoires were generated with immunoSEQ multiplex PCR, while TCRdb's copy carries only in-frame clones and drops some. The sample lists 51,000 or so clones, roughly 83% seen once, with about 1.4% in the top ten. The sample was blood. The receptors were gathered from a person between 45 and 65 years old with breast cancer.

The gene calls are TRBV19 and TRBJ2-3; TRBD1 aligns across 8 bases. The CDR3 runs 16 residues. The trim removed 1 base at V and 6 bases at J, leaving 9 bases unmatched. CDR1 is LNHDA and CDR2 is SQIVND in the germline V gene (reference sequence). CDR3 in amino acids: CASSIAPGQGYDTQYF. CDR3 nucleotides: TGTGCCAGTAGTATAGCACCTGGACAGGGATACGATACGCAGTATTTT.

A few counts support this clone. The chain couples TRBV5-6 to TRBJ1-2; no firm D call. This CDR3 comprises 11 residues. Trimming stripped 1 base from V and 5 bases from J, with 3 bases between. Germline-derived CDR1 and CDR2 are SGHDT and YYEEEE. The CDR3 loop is CASSLTYGYTF. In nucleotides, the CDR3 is TGTGCCAGCAGCTTGACTTATGGCTACACCTTC. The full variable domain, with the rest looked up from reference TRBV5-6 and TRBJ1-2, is DAGVTQSPTHLIKTRGQQVTLRCSPKSGHDTVSWYQQALGQGPQFIFQYYEEEERQRGNFPDRFSGHQFPNYSSELNVNALLLGDSALYLCASSLTYGYTFGSGTRLTVV.

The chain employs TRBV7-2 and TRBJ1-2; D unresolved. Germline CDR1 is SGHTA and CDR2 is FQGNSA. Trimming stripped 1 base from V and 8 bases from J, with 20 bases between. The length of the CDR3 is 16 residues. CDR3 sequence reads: CASSLGGLGKVGGYTF. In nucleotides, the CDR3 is TGTGCCAGCAGCTTAGGCGGGCTGGGGAAAGTTGGAGGCTACACCTTC.

In nucleotides, the CDR3 is TGTGCCAGCAGCATTAGGGCCAAGGTGTGGGGCGCCCCGGGCTACACCTTC. Amino acid sequence: CASSIRAKVWGAPGYTF. The rearrangement links TRBV11-3 to TRBJ1-2, with D possibly matching TRBD1 (5 bases). Per the germline V gene, CDR1 is SGHNT and CDR2 is YENEEA. Trimming removed 5 bases from V and 8 bases from J, with 27 bases in between. This CDR3 contains 17 residues.

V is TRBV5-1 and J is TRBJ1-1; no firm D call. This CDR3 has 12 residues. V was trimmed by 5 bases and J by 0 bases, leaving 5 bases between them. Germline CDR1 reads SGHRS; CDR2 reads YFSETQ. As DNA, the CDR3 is TGCGCCAGCAGGCAAGTGAACACTGAAGCTTTCTTT. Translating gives CASRQVNTEAFF. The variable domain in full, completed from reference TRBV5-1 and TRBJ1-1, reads KAGVTQTPRYLIKTRGQQVTLSCSPISGHRSVSWYQQTPGQGLQFLFEYFSETQRNKGNFPGRFSGRQFSNSRSEMNVSTLELGDSALYLCASRQVNTEAFFGQGTRLTVV.

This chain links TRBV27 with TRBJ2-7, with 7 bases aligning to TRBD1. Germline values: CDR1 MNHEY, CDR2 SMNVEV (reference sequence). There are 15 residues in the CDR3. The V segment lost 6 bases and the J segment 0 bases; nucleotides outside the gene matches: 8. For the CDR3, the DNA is TGTGCCAGCAGCCAGGGACAGTCCAGCTCCTACGAGCAGTACTTC. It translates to CASSQGQSSSYEQYF.

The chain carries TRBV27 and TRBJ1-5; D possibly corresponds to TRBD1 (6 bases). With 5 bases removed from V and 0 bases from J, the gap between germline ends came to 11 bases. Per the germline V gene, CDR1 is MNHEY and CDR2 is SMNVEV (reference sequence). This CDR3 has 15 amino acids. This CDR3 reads CASSRTVNSNQPQHF. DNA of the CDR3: TGTGCCAGCAGTCGGACAGTTAATAGCAATCAGCCCCAGCATTTT.

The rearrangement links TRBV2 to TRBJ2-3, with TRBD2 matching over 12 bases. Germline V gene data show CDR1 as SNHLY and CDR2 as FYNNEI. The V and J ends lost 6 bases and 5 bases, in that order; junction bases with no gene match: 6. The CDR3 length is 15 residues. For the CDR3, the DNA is TGTGCCAGCAGGCGACTAGCGGGAGAGGTAGATACGCAGTATTTT. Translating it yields CASRRLAGEVDTQYF.

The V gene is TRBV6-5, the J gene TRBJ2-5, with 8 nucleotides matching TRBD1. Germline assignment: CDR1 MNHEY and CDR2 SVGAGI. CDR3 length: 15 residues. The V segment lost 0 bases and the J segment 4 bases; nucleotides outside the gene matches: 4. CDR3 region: CASSYSQGARETQYF. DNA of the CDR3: TGTGCCAGCAGTTACTCTCAGGGGGCGAGAGAGACCCAGTACTTC.

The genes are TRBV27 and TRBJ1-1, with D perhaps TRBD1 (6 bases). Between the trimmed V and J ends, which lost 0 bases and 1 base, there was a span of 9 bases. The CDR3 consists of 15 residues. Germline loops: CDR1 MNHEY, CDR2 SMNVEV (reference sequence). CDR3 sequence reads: CASSLSWGRNTEAFF. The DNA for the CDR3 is TGTGCCAGCAGTTTATCGTGGGGGCGGAACACTGAAGCTTTCTTT.

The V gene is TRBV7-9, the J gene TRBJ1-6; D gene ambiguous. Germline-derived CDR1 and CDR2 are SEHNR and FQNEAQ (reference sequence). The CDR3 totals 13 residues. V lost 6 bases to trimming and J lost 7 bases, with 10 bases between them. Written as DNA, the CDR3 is TGTGCCAGCAGTATCGAGGGAAATTCACCCCTCCACTTT. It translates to CASSIEGNSPLHF.

The CDR3 loop is CASSRQGWGPLTQYF. CDR3 bases: TGTGCCAGCAGCCGACAGGGGTGGGGGCCTCTAACGCAGTATTTT. V usage is TRBV9 and J usage is TRBJ2-3; 8 bases agree with TRBD1. This CDR3 spans 15 amino acids. Germline V gene lookup returns CDR1 SGDLS and CDR2 YYNGEE. J was trimmed by 9 bases and V by 4 bases; bases with no gene match: 13.

CDR3 sequence reads: CASTSIAGETGNEQFF. CDR3 sequence (DNA): TGTGCCAGCACAAGTATAGCGGGAGAAACGGGAAATGAGCAGTTCTTC. This chain links TRBV18 with TRBJ2-1, with 9 bases matching TRBD2. CDR1 and CDR2 (germline): KGHSH, LQKENI. This CDR3 is built from 16 residues. V dropped 8 bases and J dropped 7; count of bases not matched to a gene: 15.

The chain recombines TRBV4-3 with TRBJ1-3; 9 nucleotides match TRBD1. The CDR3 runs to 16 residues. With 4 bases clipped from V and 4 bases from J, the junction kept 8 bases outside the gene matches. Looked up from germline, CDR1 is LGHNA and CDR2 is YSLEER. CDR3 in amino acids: CASSPDRGPAGNTIYF. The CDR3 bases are TGCGCCAGCAGCCCGGACAGGGGCCCTGCGGGAAACACCATATATTTT.

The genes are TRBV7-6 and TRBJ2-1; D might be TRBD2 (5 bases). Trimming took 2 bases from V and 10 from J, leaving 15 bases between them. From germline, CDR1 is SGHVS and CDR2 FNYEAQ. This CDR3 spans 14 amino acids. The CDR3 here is CASSLWPLEGEQFF. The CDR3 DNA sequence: TGTGCCAGCAGCTTATGGCCCCTTGAGGGAGAGCAGTTCTTC.

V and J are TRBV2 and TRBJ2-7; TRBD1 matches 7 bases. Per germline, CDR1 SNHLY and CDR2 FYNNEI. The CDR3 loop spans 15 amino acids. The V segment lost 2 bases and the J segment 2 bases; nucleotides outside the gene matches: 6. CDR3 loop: CASSERGDRAYEQYF. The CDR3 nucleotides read TGTGCCAGCAGTGAACGGGGAGACAGGGCCTACGAGCAGTACTTC.

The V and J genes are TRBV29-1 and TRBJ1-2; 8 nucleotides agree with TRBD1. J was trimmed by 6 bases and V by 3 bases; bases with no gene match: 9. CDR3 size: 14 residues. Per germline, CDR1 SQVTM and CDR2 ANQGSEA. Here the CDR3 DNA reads TGCAGCGTTGATGCGGCAGGGGGCGCGGATGGCTACACCTTC. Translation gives CSVDAAGGADGYTF.

CDR3 sequence reads: CASSDRNTGELFF. The CDR3 DNA reads as TGTGCCAGCAGCGACAGGAACACCGGGGAGCTGTTTTTT. This chain links TRBV7-9 with TRBJ2-2; possible D gene TRBD1, 5 bases. V was clipped by 5 bases and J by 1 base, with 5 bases between them. The germline V gene encodes CDR1 SEHNR and CDR2 FQNEAQ (reference sequence). There are 13 residues in the CDR3.

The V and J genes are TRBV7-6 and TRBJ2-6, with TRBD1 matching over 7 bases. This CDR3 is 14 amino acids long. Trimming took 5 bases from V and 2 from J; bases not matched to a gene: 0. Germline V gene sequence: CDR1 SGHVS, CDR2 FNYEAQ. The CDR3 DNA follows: TGTGCCAGCAGCCAGGGGGCTGGGGCCAACGTCCTGACTTTC. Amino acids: CASSQGAGANVLTF.

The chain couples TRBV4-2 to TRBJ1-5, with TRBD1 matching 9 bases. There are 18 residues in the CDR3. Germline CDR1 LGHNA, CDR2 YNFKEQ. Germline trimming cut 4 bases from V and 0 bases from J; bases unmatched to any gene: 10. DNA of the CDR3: TGTGCCAGCAGCCGGAATATTCCGGGACAGGGTAGCAATCAGCCCCAGCATTTT. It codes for CASSRNIPGQGSNQPQHF.

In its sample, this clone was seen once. CDR3 residues: CASSEDRGLTDTQYF. The CDR3 DNA reads TGCGCCAGCAGCGAAGACAGGGGCCTCACAGATACGCAGTATTTT. The chain employs TRBV5-1 and TRBJ2-3, with 8 positions matching TRBD1. Per the germline V gene, CDR1 is SGHRS and CDR2 is YFSETQ. The CDR3 runs to 15 residues. The V gene end was trimmed by 4 bases and the J gene end by 2 bases; junction bases not matched to a gene: 6. Using reference TRBV5-1 and TRBJ2-3 for the parts outside the CDR3, the full variable domain is KAGVTQTPRYLIKTRGQQVTLSCSPISGHRSVSWYQQTPGQGLQFLFEYFSETQRNKGNFPGRFSGRQFSNSRSEMNVSTLELGDSALYLCASSEDRGLTDTQYFGPGTRLTVL.

The CDR3 region is CASTPSGGAWVETQYF. Written as DNA, the CDR3 is TGTGCCAGCACCCCTAGCGGGGGGGCCTGGGTGGAGACCCAGTACTTC. V gene TRBV9 combines with J gene TRBJ2-5, with TRBD2 matching over 12 bases. The CDR3 runs 16 residues. The germline CDR1 and CDR2 sequences are SGDLS and YYNGEE. V lost 6 bases and J lost 5; bases outside the gene matches: 11.

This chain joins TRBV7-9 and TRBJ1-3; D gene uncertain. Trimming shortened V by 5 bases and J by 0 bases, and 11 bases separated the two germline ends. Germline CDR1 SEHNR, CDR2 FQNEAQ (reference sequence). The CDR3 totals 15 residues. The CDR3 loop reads CASSLLLGSGNTIYF. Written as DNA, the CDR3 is TGTGCCAGCAGCCTTCTTCTCGGCTCTGGAAACACCATATATTTT.

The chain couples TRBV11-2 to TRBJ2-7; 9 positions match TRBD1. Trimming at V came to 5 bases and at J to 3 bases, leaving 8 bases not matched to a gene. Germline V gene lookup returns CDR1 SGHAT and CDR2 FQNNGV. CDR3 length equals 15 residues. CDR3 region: CASSNGQGTLYEQYF. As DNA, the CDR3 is TGTGCCAGCAGCAATGGACAGGGGACACTCTACGAGCAGTACTTC.

The CDR3 nucleotides are TGTGCCAGCAGTGAATTAGAGGGCTCTGGAAACACCATATATTTT. It specifies CASSELEGSGNTIYF. This chain links TRBV25-1 with TRBJ1-3; D gene ambiguous. Germline lookup yields CDR1 MGHDK and CDR2 SYGVNS. The V end was cut by 1 base, the J end by 0 bases, with 7 bases between. CDR3 length equals 15 residues.

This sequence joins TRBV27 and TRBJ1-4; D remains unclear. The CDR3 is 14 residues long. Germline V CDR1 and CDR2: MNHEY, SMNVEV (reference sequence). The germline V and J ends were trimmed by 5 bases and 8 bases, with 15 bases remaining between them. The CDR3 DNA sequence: TGTGCCAGCAGTCGGACTGCTCATTGGGAAAAACTGTTTTTT. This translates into CASSRTAHWEKLFF.

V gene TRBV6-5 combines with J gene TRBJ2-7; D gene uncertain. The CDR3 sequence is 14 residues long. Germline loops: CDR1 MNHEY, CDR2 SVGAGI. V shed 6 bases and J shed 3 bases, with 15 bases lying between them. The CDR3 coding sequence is TGTGCCAGCAGGCGCTTCGAGGATGGCTACGAGCAGTACTTC. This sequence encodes CASRRFEDGYEQYF.